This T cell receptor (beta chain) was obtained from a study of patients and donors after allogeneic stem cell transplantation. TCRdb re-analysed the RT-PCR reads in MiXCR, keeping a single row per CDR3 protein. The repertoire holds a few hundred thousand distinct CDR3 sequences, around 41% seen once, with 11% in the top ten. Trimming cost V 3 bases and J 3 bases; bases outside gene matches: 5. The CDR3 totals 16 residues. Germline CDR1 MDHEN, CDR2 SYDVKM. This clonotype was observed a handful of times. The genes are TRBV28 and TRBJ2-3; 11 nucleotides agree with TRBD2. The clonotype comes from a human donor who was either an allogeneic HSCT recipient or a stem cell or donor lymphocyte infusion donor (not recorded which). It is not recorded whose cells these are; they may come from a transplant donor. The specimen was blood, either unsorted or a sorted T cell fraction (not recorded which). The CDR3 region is CASSLVAGGVTDTQYF. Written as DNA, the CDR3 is TGTGCCAGCAGTTTGGTAGCGGGGGGGGTAACAGATACGCAGTATTTT.